The following is a T cell receptor (beta chain) sequence with its context. Its antigen is not yet known. One base away there is no much larger clone; base qualities are not given. The sample comes from a study of blood T cell repertoires in COVID-19 (dated by TCRdb to 2020 to 2021). About the full investigation: The collaborator samples originated in the United States, Italy and Spain and spanned the acute and convalescent phases of COVID-19. The material from the prospective study consisted of cDNA or gDNA derived from T cells, B-cell-depleted T cells, or PBMCs. The dataset comprised deeply sampled blood TCRbeta repertoires from subjects exposed to, actively infected with, or recovered from COVID-19. The repertoires were released in a freely available public database meant as a resource for research on the immune response to SARS-CoV-2. The samples were drawn from two sources: the first 160 participants of the ongoing ImmuneRACE study, and 1,200 or so subjects contributed by 6 global collaborators. Nearly every sample came with metadata listing a de-identified subject ID, COVID-19 status, age in years and sex. Where available, HLA class I and class II types were taken from metadata supplied by the sample provider and were not determined by assay-based typing.

The collaborating institutions used their own protocols to collect whole blood in K2EDTA tubes. For TCRbeta analysis, collaborators shipped samples as frozen whole blood, isolated PBMCs, or DNA extracted from either of those sample types. The paper's findings and limits, for the study overall: Clinical and demographic metadata were provided uncurated, with the amount varying by source and participant.

TCRbeta CDR3 regions were amplified from genomic DNA using the immunoSEQ Assay, a bias-controlled multiplex PCR. The study's own analysis went as follows. The number of nucleated cells in each sample was estimated by amplification of reference gene primers within the assay. To quantify the absolute abundance of each unique TCRbeta CDR3 rearrangement, sequence reads were collapsed and filtered. For each sample, productive Simpson clonality was calculated as the square root of Simpson's diversity index over productive rearrangements. TCRdb retrieved this table from immuneACCESS and kept in-frame rearrangements only. Not all clones are present; in checked studies, unresolved V genes account for under half, and no reason is known for the remainder. V and J calls and clone size are as listed in that table; D and trimming were resolved from the DNA. Recorded for this sample are about 150,000 clones; approximately 73% of them occurred a single time. The top ten clonotypes cover 3% to 4.5% of the sample.

At the junction V is shortened by 4 bases and J by 9 bases; bases outside the gene matches: 11. The CDR1 and CDR2 encoded by the germline V gene are SGHRS and YFSETQ. Counted from cysteine to phenylalanine, this CDR3 has 15 amino acids. The read is trimmed to its CDR3 DNA, 45 bases read in frame from base 1. The V and J genes are TRBV5-1 and TRBJ2-4, and TRBD1 matches 9 of the central bases. The sample was peripheral blood. The sequence was obtained from a woman at least 80 years old with acute or convalescent COVID-19. The nucleotide sequence reads as follows: TGCGCCAGCAGCACGCTGGACAGGGGCGTGGGCATTCAGTACTTC. This translates into CASSTLDRGVGIQYF.